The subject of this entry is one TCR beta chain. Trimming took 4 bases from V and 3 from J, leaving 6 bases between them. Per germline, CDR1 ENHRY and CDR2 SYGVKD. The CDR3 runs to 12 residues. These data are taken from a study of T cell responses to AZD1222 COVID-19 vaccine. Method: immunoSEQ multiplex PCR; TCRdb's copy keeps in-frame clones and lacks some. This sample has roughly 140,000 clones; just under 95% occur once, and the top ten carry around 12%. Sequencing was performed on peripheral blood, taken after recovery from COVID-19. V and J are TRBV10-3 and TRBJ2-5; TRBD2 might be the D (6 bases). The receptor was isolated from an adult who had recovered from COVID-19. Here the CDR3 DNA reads TGTGCCATCAGTGCGGGAGAAGAGACCCAGTACTTC. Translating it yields CAISAGEETQYF.